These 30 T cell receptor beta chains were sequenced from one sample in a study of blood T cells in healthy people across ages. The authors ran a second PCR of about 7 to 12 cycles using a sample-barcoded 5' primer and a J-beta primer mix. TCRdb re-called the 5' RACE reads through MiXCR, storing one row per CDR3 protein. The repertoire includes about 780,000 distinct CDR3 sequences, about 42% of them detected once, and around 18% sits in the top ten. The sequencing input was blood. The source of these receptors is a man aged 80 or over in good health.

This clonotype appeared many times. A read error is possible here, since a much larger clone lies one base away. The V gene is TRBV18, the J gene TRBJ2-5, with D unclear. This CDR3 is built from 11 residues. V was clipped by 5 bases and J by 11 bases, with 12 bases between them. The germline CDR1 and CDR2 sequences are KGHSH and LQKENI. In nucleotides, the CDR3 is TGTGCCAGCTCATATAACAATGAGCAGTACTTC. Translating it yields CASSYNNEQYF.

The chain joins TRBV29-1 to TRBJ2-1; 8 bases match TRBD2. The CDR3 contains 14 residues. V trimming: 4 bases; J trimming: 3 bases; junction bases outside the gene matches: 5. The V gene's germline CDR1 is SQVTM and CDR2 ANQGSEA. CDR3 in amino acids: CSVGSSGFYNEQFF. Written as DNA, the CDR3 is TGCAGCGTTGGGTCTAGCGGGTTCTACAATGAGCAGTTCTTC.

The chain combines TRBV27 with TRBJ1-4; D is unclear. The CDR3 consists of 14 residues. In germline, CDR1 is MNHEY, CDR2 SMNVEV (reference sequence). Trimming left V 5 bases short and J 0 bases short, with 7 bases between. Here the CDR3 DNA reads TGTGCCAGCAGTAAGGTACCAACTAATGAAAAACTGTTTTTT. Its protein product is CASSKVPTNEKLFF.

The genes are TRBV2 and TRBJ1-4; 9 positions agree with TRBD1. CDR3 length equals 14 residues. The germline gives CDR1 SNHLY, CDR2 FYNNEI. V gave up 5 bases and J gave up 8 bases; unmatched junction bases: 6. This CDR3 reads CASSKDRGEEKLFF. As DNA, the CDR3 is TGTGCCAGCAGTAAAGACAGGGGGGAAGAAAAACTGTTTTTT.

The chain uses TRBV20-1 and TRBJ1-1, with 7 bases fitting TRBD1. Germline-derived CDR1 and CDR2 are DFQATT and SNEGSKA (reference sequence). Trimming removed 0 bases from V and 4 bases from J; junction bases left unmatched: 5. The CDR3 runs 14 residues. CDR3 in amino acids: CSARDPTGTTEAFF. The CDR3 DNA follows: TGCAGTGCTAGAGACCCGACAGGGACCACTGAAGCTTTCTTT.

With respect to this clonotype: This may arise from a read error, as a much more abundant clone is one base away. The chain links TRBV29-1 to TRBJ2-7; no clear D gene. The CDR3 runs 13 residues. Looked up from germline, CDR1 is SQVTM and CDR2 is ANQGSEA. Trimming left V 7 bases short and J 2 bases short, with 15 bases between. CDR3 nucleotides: TGCAGCGGTGCTTACCCCGACGCCTACGAGCAGTACTTC. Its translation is CSGAYPDAYEQYF.

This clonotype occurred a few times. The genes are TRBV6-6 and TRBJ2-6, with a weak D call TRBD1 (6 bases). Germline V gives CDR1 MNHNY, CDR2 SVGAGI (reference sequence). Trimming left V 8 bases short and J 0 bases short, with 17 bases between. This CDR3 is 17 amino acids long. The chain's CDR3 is CASLGRGDSSGANVLTF. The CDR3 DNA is TGTGCCAGCCTGGGCAGGGGCGACAGCTCTGGGGCCAACGTCCTGACTTTC.

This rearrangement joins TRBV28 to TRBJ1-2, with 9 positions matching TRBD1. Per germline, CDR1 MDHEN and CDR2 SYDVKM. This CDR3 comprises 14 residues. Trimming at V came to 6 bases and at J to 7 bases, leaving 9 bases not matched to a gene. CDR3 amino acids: CASRQQGARGGYTF. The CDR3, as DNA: TGTGCCAGCAGACAACAGGGGGCCCGTGGTGGCTACACCTTC.

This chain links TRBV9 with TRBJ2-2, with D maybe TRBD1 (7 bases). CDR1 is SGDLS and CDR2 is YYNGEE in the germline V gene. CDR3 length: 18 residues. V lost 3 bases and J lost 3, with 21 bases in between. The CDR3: CASSAQGGGGKYTGELFF. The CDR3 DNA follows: TGTGCCAGCAGCGCCCAGGGGGGCGGAGGGAAATACACCGGGGAGCTGTTTTTT.

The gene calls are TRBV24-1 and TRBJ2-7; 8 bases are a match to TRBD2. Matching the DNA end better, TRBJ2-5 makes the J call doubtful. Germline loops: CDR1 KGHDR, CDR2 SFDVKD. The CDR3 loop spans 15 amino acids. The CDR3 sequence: CATGRTAGAVETQYF. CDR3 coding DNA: TGTGCCACCGGAAGAACAGCGGGAGCTGTGGAGACCCAGTACTTC.

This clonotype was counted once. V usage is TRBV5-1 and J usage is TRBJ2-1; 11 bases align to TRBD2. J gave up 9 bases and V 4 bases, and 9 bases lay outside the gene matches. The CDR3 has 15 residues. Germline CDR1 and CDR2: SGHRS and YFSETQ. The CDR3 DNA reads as TGCGCCAGCAGCCCAACTAGCGGGAGTCTCGGTGAGCAGTTCTTC. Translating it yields CASSPTSGSLGEQFF.

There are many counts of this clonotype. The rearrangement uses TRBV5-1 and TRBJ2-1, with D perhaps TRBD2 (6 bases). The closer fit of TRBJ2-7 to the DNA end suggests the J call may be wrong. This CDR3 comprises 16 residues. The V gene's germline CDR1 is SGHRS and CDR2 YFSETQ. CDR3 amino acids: CASSLELGSRYNEQYF. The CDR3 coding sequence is TGCGCCAGCAGCTTGGAACTCGGGAGTCGCTACAATGAGCAGTACTTC.

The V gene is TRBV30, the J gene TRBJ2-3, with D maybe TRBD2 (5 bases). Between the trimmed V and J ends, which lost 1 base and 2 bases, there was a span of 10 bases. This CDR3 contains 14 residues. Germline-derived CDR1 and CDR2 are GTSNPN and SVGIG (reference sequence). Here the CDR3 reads CAWSAGRATDTQYF. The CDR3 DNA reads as TGTGCCTGGAGTGCGGGAAGGGCCACAGATACGCAGTATTTT.

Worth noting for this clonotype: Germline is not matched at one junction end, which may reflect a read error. CDR3 protein: CASSTRGSYRYTF. The CDR3 coding sequence is TGTGCCAGCTCGACAAGAGGGAGCTATCGCTACACCTTC. The chain recombines TRBV18 with TRBJ1-2, with D uncertain. The CDR3 is made up of 13 amino acids. Looked up from germline, CDR1 is KGHSH and CDR2 is LQKENI.

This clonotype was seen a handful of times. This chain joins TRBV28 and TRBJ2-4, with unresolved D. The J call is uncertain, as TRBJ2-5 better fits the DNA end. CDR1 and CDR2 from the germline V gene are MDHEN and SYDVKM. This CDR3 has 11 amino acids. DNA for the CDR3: TGTGCCAGCAGTTTTCTGCAGACCCAGTACTTC. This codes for CASSFLQTQYF.

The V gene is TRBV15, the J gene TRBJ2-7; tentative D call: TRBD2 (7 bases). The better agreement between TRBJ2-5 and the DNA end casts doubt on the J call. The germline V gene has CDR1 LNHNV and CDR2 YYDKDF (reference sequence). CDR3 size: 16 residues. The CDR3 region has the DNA TGTGCCACCAGCAGAGATTTTACGGGGGGCCGGGAGACCCAGTACTTC. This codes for CATSRDFTGGRETQYF.

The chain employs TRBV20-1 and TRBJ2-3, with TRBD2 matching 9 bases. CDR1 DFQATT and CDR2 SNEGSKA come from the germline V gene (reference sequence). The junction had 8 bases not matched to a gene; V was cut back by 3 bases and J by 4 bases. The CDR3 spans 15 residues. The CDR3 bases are TGCAGTGCTAGGTATCGGGGACTAGCATCAGATACGCAGTATTTT. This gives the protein CSARYRGLASDTQYF.

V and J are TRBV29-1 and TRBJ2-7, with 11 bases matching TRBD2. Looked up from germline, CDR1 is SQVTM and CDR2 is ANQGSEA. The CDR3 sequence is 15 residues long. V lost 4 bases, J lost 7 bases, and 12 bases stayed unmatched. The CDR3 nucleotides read TGCAGCGTTGGAGGAGATTCTAGCGGGAGGAGTGAGCAGTACTTC. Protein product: CSVGGDSSGRSEQYF.

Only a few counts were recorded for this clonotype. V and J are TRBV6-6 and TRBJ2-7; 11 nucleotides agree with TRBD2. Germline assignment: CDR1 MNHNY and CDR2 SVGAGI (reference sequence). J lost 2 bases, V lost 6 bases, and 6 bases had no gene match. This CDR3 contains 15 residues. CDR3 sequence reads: CASRRLAGQTYEQYF. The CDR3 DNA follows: TGTGCCAGCAGACGACTAGCGGGACAAACCTACGAGCAGTACTTC.

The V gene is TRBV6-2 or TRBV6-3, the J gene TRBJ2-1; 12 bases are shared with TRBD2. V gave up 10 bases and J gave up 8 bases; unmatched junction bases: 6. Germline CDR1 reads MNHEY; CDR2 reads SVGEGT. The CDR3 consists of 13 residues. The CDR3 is CAIRTSGIYEQFF. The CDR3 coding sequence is TGTGCCATCCGGACTAGCGGGATCTATGAGCAGTTCTTC.

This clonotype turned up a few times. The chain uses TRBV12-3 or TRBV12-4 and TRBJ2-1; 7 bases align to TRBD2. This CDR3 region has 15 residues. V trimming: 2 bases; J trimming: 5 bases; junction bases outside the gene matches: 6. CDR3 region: CASSLRPRGDNEQFF. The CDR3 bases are TGTGCCAGCAGTTTAAGACCTCGGGGGGACAATGAGCAGTTCTTC.

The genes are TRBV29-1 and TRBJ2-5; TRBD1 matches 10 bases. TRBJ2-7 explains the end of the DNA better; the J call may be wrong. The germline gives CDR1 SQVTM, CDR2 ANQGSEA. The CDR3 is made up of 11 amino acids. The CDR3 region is CSAWDRGEQYF. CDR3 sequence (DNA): TGCAGCGCCTGGGACAGGGGCGAGCAGTACTTC.

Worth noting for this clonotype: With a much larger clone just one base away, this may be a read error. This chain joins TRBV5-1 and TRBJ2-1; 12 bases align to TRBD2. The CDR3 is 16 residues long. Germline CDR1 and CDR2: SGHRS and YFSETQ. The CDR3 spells CACSLTKGLAGIEQFF. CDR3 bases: TGCGCCTGCAGCTTAACAAAGGGACTAGCGGGTATTGAGCAGTTCTTC.

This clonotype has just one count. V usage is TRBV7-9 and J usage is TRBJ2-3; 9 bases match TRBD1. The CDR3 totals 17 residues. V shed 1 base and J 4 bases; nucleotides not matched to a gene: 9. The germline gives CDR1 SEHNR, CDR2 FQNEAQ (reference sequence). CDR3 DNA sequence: TGTGCCAGCAGCTTAGATCTGTCTACAGGGGGCCCAGATACGCAGTATTTT. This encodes CASSLDLSTGGPDTQYF.

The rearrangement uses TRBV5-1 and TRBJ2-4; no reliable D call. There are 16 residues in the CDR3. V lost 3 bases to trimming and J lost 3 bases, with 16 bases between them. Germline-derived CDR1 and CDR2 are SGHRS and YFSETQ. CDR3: CASSSSPLGIKNIQYF. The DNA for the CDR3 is TGCGCCAGCAGCTCCAGCCCCCTGGGGATCAAAAACATTCAGTACTTC.

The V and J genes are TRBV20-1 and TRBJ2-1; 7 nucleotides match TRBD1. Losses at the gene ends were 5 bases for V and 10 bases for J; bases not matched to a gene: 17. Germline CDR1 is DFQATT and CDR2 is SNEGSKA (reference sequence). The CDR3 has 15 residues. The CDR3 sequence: CSAPDRAVTRHEQFF. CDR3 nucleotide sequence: TGCAGTGCTCCCGACAGGGCCGTTACGAGGCACGAGCAGTTCTTC.

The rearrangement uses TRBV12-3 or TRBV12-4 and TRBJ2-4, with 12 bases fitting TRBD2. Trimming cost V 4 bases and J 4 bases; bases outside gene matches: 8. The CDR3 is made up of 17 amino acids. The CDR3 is CASSSRLAGVTKNIQYF. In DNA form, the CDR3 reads TGTGCCAGCAGTTCAAGACTAGCGGGAGTTACTAAAAACATTCAGTACTTC.

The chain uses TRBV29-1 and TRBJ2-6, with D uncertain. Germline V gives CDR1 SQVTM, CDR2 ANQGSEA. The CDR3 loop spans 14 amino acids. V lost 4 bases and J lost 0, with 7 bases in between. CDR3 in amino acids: CSVALISGANVLTF. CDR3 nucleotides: TGCAGCGTTGCCCTTATCTCTGGGGCCAACGTCCTGACTTTC.

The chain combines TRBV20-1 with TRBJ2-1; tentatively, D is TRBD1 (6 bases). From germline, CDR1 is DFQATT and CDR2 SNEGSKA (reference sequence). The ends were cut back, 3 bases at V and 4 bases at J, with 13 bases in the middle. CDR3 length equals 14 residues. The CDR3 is CSASLRGIYNEQFF. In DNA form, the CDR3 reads TGCAGTGCTAGTCTCAGGGGAATTTACAATGAGCAGTTCTTC.

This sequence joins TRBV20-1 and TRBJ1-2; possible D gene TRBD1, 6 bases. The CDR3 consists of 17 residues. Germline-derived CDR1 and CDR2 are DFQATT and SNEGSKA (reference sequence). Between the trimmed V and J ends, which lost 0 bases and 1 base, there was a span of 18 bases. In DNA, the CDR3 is TGCAGTGCTAGAGATCGGCCAGGGGCCATTAATAACTATGGCTACACCTTC. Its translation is CSARDRPGAINNYGYTF.